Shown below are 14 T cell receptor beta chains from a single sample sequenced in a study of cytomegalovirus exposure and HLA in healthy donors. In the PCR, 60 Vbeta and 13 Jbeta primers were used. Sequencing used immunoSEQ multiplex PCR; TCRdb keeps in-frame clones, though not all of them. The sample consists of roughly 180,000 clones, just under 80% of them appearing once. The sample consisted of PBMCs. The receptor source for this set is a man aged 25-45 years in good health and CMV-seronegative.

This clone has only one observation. The CDR3 sequence is CASSLARTAGNTIYF. CDR3 nucleotide sequence: TGTGCCAGCAGTTTAGCCCGGACAGCTGGAAACACCATATATTTT. The rearrangement joins TRBV28 to TRBJ1-3; maybe TRBD1 (6 bases). V lost 2 bases, J lost 2 bases, and 10 bases lay in between. Looked up from germline, CDR1 is MDHEN and CDR2 is SYDVKM. The CDR3 sequence is 15 residues long. The variable domain in full, with the rest retrieved from reference TRBV28 and TRBJ1-3, is DVKVTQSSRYLVKRTGEKVFLECVQDMDHENMFWYRQDPGLGLRLIYFSYDVKMKEKGDIPEGYSVSREKKERFSLILESASTNQTSMYLCASSLARTAGNTIYFGEGSWLTVV.

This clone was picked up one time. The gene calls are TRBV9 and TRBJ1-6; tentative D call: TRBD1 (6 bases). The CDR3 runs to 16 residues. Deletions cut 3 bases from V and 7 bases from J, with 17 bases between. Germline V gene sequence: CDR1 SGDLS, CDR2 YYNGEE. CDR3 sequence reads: CASSAREGGANSPLHF. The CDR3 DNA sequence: TGTGCCAGCAGCGCCCGCGAGGGGGGGGCGAATTCACCCCTCCACTTT.

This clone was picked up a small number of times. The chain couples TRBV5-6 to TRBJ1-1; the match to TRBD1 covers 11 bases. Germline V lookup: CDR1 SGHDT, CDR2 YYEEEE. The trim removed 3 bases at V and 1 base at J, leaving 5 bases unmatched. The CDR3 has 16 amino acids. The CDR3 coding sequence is TGTGCCAGCAGCTACGGACAGGGGGCCCCGAACACTGAAGCTTTCTTT. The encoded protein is CASSYGQGAPNTEAFF.

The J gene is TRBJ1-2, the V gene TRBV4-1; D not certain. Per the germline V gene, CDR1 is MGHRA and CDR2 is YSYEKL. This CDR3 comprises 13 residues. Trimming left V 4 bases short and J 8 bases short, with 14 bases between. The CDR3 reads CASSRGPGQGYTF. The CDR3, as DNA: TGCGCCAGCAGCCGCGGGCCCGGGCAAGGCTACACCTTC.

The CDR3 nucleotides are TGTGCCAGCAGCGAACAGGGAAATCAGCCCCAGCATTTT. The encoded protein is CASSEQGNQPQHF. The chain couples TRBV6-5 to TRBJ1-5, with a possible D match to TRBD1 (6 bases). V was pared by 6 bases and J by 4 bases, with 10 bases between. The CDR3 loop spans 13 amino acids. Looked up from germline, CDR1 is MNHEY and CDR2 is SVGAGI.

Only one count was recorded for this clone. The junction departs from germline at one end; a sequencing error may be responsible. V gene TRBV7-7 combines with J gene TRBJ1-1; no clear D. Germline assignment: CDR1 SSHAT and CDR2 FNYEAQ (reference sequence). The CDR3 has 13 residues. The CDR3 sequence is CASSLDQYTEAFF. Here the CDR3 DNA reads TGTGCTAGCAGCTTAGATCAGTACACTGAAGCTTTCTTT.

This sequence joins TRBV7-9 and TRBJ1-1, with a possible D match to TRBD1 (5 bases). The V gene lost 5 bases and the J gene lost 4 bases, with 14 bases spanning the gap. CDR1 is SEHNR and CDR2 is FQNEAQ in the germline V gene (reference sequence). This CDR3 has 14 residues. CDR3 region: CASSTTDGGTEAFF. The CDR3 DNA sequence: TGTGCCAGCAGCACGACGGACGGGGGCACTGAAGCTTTCTTT.

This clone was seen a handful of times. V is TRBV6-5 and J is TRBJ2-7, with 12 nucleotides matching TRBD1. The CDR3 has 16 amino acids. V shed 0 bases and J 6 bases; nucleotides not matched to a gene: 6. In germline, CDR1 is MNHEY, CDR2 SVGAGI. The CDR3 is CASSYSSGTGGAEQYF. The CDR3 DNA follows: TGTGCCAGCAGTTACTCGAGCGGGACAGGGGGCGCCGAGCAGTACTTC.

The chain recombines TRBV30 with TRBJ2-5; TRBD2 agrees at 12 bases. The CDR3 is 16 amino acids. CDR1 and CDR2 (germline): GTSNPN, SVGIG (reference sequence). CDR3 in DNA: TGTGTATACCCGACTAGCGGGGGCGAGACTCAAGAGACCCAGTACTTC. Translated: CVYPTSGGETQETQYF.

CDR3 loop: CASIGDLQGYEQYF. The DNA of the CDR3 is TGTGCCAGCATCGGTGACCTCCAGGGGTACGAGCAGTACTTC. V usage is TRBV6-1 and J usage is TRBJ2-5, with D tentatively TRBD1 (6 bases). The DNA matches TRBJ2-7 better at its end, which makes the J call doubtful. This CDR3 has 14 amino acids. The V gene's germline CDR1 is MNHNS and CDR2 SASEGT.

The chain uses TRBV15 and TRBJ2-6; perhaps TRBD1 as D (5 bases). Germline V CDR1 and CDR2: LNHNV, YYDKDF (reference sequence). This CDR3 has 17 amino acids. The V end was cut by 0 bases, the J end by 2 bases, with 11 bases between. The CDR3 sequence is CATSRDLEGAGANVLTF. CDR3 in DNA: TGTGCCACCAGCAGAGACCTGGAAGGGGCTGGGGCCAACGTCCTGACTTTC.

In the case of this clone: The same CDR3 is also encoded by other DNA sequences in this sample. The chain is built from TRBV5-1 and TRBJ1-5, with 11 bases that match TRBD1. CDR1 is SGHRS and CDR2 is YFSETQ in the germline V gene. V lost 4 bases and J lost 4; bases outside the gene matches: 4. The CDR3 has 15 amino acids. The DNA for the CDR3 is TGCGCCAGCAGCCCGGGGACAGGGGGTAATCAGCCCCAGCATTTT. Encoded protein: CASSPGTGGNQPQHF.

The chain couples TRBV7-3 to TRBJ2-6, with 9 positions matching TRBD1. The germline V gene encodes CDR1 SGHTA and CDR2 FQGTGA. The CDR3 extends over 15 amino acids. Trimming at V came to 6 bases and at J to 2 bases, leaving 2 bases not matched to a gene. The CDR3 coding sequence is TGTGCCAGCAGTGGGACAGGGACTGGGGCCAACGTCCTGACTTTC. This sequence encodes CASSGTGTGANVLTF.

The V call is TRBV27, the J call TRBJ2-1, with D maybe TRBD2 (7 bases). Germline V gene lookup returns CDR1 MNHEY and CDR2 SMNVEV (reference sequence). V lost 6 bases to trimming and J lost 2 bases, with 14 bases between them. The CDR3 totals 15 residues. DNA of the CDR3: TGTGCCAGCAGCGCCAGGCGGGGGCCCTACAATGAGCAGTTCTTC. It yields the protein CASSARRGPYNEQFF.